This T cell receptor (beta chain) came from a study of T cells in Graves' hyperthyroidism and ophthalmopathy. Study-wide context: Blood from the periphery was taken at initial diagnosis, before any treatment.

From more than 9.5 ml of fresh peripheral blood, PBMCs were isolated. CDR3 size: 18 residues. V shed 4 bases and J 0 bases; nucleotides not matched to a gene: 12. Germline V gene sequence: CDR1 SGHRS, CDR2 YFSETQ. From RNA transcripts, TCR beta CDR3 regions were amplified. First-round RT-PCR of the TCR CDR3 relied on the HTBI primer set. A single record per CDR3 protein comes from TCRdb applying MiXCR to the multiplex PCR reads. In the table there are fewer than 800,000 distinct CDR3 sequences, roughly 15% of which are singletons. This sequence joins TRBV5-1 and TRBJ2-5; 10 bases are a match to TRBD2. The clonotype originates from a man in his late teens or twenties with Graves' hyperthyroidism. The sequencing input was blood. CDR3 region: CASSAKRASGGYQETQYF. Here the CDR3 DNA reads TGCGCCAGCAGCGCCAAGAGGGCTAGCGGGGGCTACCAAGAGACCCAGTACTTC.